The 6 T cell receptor beta chains in this list originate from one sample, sequenced in a study of shared clonotypes between healthy human individuals. Only in-frame clones appear in the TCRdb table, and some are missing; sequencing was by immunoSEQ multiplex PCR. In the table there are over a million clones, around 97% of which are singletons. Sequenced material: naive CD4+ T cells sorted from blood. Documented subset: CD45RA+ positively selected. Receptor source: a man aged 25 to 45 in good health.

The chain is built from TRBV11-2 and TRBJ2-7, with D hard to call. V was trimmed by 3 bases and J by 0 bases, leaving 9 bases between them. In germline, CDR1 is SGHAT, CDR2 FQNNGV. This CDR3 region has 14 residues. CDR3 region: CASSFRASSYEQYF. In nucleotides, the CDR3 is TGTGCCAGCAGCTTTAGGGCGAGCTCCTACGAGCAGTACTTC.

The rearrangement links TRBV5-6 to TRBJ2-3; maybe TRBD1 (6 bases). Germline V gene sequence: CDR1 SGHDT, CDR2 YYEEEE. CDR3 size: 16 residues. Trimming took off 1 base at V and 2 bases at J, with 14 bases between the two ends. The CDR3 protein is CASSLRRGRFTDTQYF. CDR3 in DNA: TGTGCCAGCAGCTTGCGCAGGGGCCGGTTCACAGATACGCAGTATTTT.

The genes are TRBV29-1 and TRBJ2-3; D might be TRBD1 (5 bases). V lost 7 bases, J lost 2 bases, and 19 bases lay in between. Germline V CDR1 and CDR2: SQVTM, ANQGSEA. This CDR3 comprises 15 residues. The CDR3 sequence: CSGLPQGTVTDTQYF. CDR3 in DNA: TGCAGCGGCTTGCCTCAGGGAACGGTCACAGATACGCAGTATTTT.

The chain has TRBV20-1 and TRBJ2-4, with D uncertain. Trimming left V 4 bases short and J 1 base short, with 2 bases between. Germline V gene sequence: CDR1 DFQATT, CDR2 SNEGSKA (reference sequence). The CDR3 consists of 11 residues. For the CDR3, the DNA is TGCAGTGCTATGGCCAAAAACATTCAGTACTTC. It encodes CSAMAKNIQYF.

CDR3 coding DNA: TGTGCCAGCAGTTATGACAGGGGAAGCGATCAGCCCCAGCATTTT. Encoded protein: CASSYDRGSDQPQHF. The chain couples TRBV2 to TRBJ1-5; 8 bases agree with TRBD1. The CDR3 sequence is 15 residues long. The germline V gene encodes CDR1 SNHLY and CDR2 FYNNEI. J was trimmed by 5 bases and V by 5 bases; bases with no gene match: 8.

The V gene is TRBV19, the J gene TRBJ1-5, with D perhaps matching TRBD1 (6 bases). Germline V gene sequence: CDR1 LNHDA, CDR2 SQIVND (reference sequence). Deletions cut 1 base from V and 2 bases from J, with 9 bases between. The CDR3 extends over 15 amino acids. CDR3 sequence (DNA): TGTGCCAGTAGTATAGCGGCAGGGGGCAATCAGCCCCAGCATTTT. Amino acids: CASSIAAGGNQPQHF.